The clone carrying this TCR delta chain has a handful of counts. The antigen is not known. This record belongs to a study of Vδ1+ human thymocytes. Study conclusions and caveats: Around 20% of thymic delta-chain sequences were Vdelta2, with few Vdelta3, unlike blood Vdelta1+ controls. Thymic TRG and TRD repertoires appeared highly polyclonal.

Extracted RNA was reverse transcribed into cDNA. Pooled V-gene forward primers with one constant-region reverse primer generated the CDR3 amplicons by multiplex PCR. TCRdb used CATT to re-call clones from the multiplex PCR reads. Of approximately 25,000 delta-chain clones listed, over 25% are singletons. The CDR3 spans 21 residues. Germline CDR1 reads TSWWSYY; CDR2 reads QGS. Trimming took 2 bases from V and 4 from J, leaving 32 bases between them. The sequenced sample was Vdelta1+ gamma-delta thymocytes from the thymus. Subset meaning: FACS-sorted CD3+ TCRalphabeta- TCRVdelta1+ TCRVdelta2- thymocytes. The V gene is TRDV1, the J gene TRDJ1; D is possibly TRDD3 (5 bases). This clonotype originated in a boy in the first two years of life who had congenital heart surgery. The CDR3 nucleotides read TGTGCTCTTGGGGAATCGGGGTGCAGGGGGTACTTCGCACTATTTATCGATAAACTCATCTTT. This encodes CALGESGCRGYFALFIDKLIF.